This is a list of T cell receptor beta chains from one sample in a study of regulatory T cells in long-lasting Graves disease. TCRdb re-called the multiplex PCR reads through MiXCR, storing one row per CDR3 protein. The sample records approximately 300,000 distinct CDR3 sequences, 15% to 20% being singletons. Sample: peripheral blood mononuclear cells (PBMCs), taken at new diagnosis, from a patient treated with antithyroid drugs. The receptors come from a female donor with Graves disease. CDR3s include the opening cysteine and the closing phenylalanine or tryptophan. A D gene is named only where the DNA matches it firmly. The size field is filled for only some rows; it gives once, few, many or a size class.

cdr3_aa: CAWSDRGMETQYF
cdr3_nt: TGTGCCTGGAGTGACAGGGGAATGGAGACCCAGTACTTC
j_call: TRBJ2-5
clone_size: many
v_call: TRBV30
d_call: TRBD1

cdr3_aa: CASSSQGYGANVLTF
cdr3_nt: TGTGCCAGCAGCTCGCAGGGATATGGGGCCAACGTCCTGACTTTC
j_call: TRBJ2-6
clone_size: many
v_call: TRBV7-9
d_call: -

cdr3_aa: CASSQLTSGRPRQYF
cdr3_nt: TGTGCCAGCAGCCAGTTGACTAGCGGGAGACCCAGGCAGTACTTC
j_call: TRBJ2-7
clone_size: many
v_call: TRBV7-2
d_call: TRBD2

cdr3_aa: CAWSSKDSRSGELFF
cdr3_nt: TGTGCCTGGAGTAGTAAGGACAGTAGGTCCGGGGAGCTGTTTTTT
j_call: TRBJ2-2
clone_size: many
v_call: TRBV30
d_call: -

cdr3_aa: CSVRGELSYEQYF
cdr3_nt: TGCAGTGTCAGGGGGGAGCTCTCCTACGAGCAGTACTTC
j_call: TRBJ2-7
clone_size: few
v_call: TRBV20-1
d_call: -

cdr3_aa: CASSFGPSGEKLFF
cdr3_nt: TGTGCCAGCAGCTTCGGGCCATCAGGCGAAAAACTGTTTTTT
j_call: TRBJ1-4
clone_size: -
v_call: TRBV11-3
d_call: -

cdr3_aa: CAWSFDGSYEQYF
cdr3_nt: TGTGCCTGGAGTTTCGACGGCTCCTACGAGCAGTACTTC
j_call: TRBJ2-7
clone_size: many
v_call: TRBV30
d_call: -

cdr3_aa: CASSLITGLYNEQFF
cdr3_nt: TGTGCCAGCAGTTTGATCACAGGGTTGTACAATGAGCAGTTCTTC
j_call: TRBJ2-1
clone_size: many
v_call: TRBV12-3/TRBV12-4
d_call: -

cdr3_aa: CASSLYGPLDEQYF
cdr3_nt: TGCGCCAGCAGCTTGTACGGTCCTCTTGACGAGCAGTACTTC
j_call: TRBJ2-7
clone_size: few
v_call: TRBV5-1
d_call: -

cdr3_aa: CASSWTGNYGYTF
cdr3_nt: TGTGCCAGCAGTTGGACAGGGAACTATGGCTACACCTTC
j_call: TRBJ1-2
clone_size: many
v_call: TRBV12-3/TRBV12-4
d_call: TRBD1

cdr3_aa: CASSPLVIGGDEQYF
cdr3_nt: TGTGCCAGCAGCCCCCTCGTTATAGGGGGCGACGAGCAGTACTTC
j_call: TRBJ2-7
clone_size: -
v_call: TRBV7-8
d_call: TRBD1

cdr3_aa: CATSRDPGWGRGETQYF
cdr3_nt: TGTGCCACCAGCAGAGATCCTGGTTGGGGGCGCGGGGAGACCCAGTACTTC
j_call: TRBJ2-5
clone_size: many
v_call: TRBV15
d_call: -

cdr3_aa: CASSQGHSNTEAFF
cdr3_nt: TGTGCCAGCAGCCAAGGTCACTCGAACACTGAAGCTTTCTTT
j_call: TRBJ1-1
clone_size: few
v_call: TRBV3-1
d_call: -

cdr3_aa: CASSLDRENYGYTF
cdr3_nt: TGTGCCAGCAGCCTGGACAGGGAAAACTATGGCTACACCTTC
j_call: TRBJ1-2
clone_size: many
v_call: TRBV5-4
d_call: TRBD1

cdr3_aa: CASSVAGGSGNEQFF
cdr3_nt: TGTGCCAGCAGCGTAGCTGGCGGGAGTGGCAATGAGCAGTTCTTC
j_call: TRBJ2-1
clone_size: -
v_call: TRBV9
d_call: TRBD2

cdr3_aa: CASSRAYSGTSGNEQFF
cdr3_nt: TGCGCCAGCAGCCGAGCGTATTCCGGGACTAGCGGGAATGAGCAGTTCTTC
j_call: TRBJ2-1
clone_size: many
v_call: TRBV4-1
d_call: TRBD2

cdr3_aa: CASSIVAGQDYGYTF
cdr3_nt: TGTGCCAGTAGTATAGTAGCGGGACAGGACTATGGCTACACCTTC
j_call: TRBJ1-2
clone_size: many
v_call: TRBV19
d_call: TRBD1

cdr3_aa: CASSLGGKDTGELFF
cdr3_nt: TGCGCCAGCAGCTTGGGAGGGAAGGACACCGGGGAGCTGTTTTTT
j_call: TRBJ2-2
clone_size: few
v_call: TRBV5-1
d_call: -

cdr3_aa: CASRSGYPGESETQYF
cdr3_nt: TGTGCCAGCAGATCAGGGTATCCGGGAGAGTCAGAGACCCAGTACTTC
j_call: TRBJ2-5
clone_size: -
v_call: TRBV28
d_call: -

cdr3_aa: CASRQYEQYF
cdr3_nt: TGTGCCAGCAGACAATACGAGCAGTACTTC
j_call: TRBJ2-7
clone_size: -
v_call: TRBV28
d_call: -

cdr3_aa: CASSIWDHSNEQFF
cdr3_nt: TGTGCCAGTAGTATTTGGGATCACAGCAATGAGCAGTTCTTC
j_call: TRBJ2-1
clone_size: many
v_call: TRBV19
d_call: -

cdr3_aa: CATQLGRATGELFF
cdr3_nt: TGTGCCACCCAACTCGGACGGGCCACCGGGGAGCTGTTTTTT
j_call: TRBJ2-2
clone_size: few
v_call: TRBV24-1
d_call: -

cdr3_aa: CASSSWDGAKNEKLFF
cdr3_nt: TGTGCCAGCAGCTCGTGGGACGGCGCCAAAAATGAAAAACTGTTTTTT
j_call: TRBJ1-4
clone_size: -
v_call: TRBV7-9
d_call: -

cdr3_aa: CASSTTTGTNTEAFF
cdr3_nt: TGTGCCAGCAGTACCACGACAGGGACGAACACTGAAGCTTTCTTT
j_call: TRBJ1-1
clone_size: many
v_call: TRBV28
d_call: TRBD1

cdr3_aa: CASRGREASGRTNEQFF
cdr3_nt: TGTGCCAGCAGAGGTCGGGAGGCTAGCGGGAGGACCAATGAGCAGTTCTTC
j_call: TRBJ2-1
clone_size: many
v_call: TRBV7-2
d_call: TRBD2

cdr3_aa: CASSRTGTSGTRNTGELFF
cdr3_nt: TGTGCCAGCAGTCGAACCGGGACTAGCGGGACAAGGAACACCGGGGAGCTGTTTTTT
j_call: TRBJ2-2
clone_size: many
v_call: TRBV27
d_call: TRBD2

cdr3_aa: CASSQEMPLGDEQFF
cdr3_nt: TGTGCCAGCAGCCAAGAAATGCCACTTGGGGATGAGCAGTTCTTC
j_call: TRBJ2-1
clone_size: many
v_call: TRBV3-1
d_call: -

cdr3_aa: CASSFDRGDYGYTF
cdr3_nt: TGTGCCAGCAGCTTCGACAGGGGAGACTATGGCTACACCTTC
j_call: TRBJ1-2
clone_size: many
v_call: TRBV6-2/TRBV6-3
d_call: TRBD1

cdr3_aa: CASRPSGGRPYEQYF
cdr3_nt: TGTGCCAGCAGACCGTCGGGGGGGAGACCCTACGAGCAGTACTTC
j_call: TRBJ2-7
clone_size: once
v_call: TRBV7-2
d_call: TRBD2

cdr3_aa: CASHRGGAQNEQFF
cdr3_nt: TGTGCCAGTCACAGGGGGGGGGCCCAAAATGAGCAGTTCTTC
j_call: TRBJ2-1
clone_size: many
v_call: TRBV6-2/TRBV6-3
d_call: -

cdr3_aa: CSARDSGRGGATNEKLFF
cdr3_nt: TGCAGTGCTAGAGATAGCGGGCGGGGTGGGGCAACTAATGAAAAACTGTTTTTT
j_call: TRBJ1-4
clone_size: many
v_call: TRBV20-1
d_call: -

cdr3_aa: CASSPTGAKNEKLFF
cdr3_nt: TGTGCCAGCAGTCCTACAGGGGCCAAAAATGAAAAACTGTTTTTT
j_call: TRBJ1-4
clone_size: many
v_call: TRBV28
d_call: TRBD1

cdr3_aa: CASSLKGGDQPQHF
cdr3_nt: TGTGCCAGCAGTTTAAAAGGGGGGGATCAGCCCCAGCATTTT
j_call: TRBJ1-5
clone_size: -
v_call: TRBV12-3/TRBV12-4
d_call: -

cdr3_aa: CASSRQNNRDNQPQHF
cdr3_nt: TGTGCCAGCAGCCGCCAGAACAACAGGGACAATCAGCCCCAGCATTTT
j_call: TRBJ1-5
clone_size: once
v_call: TRBV11-3
d_call: -

cdr3_aa: CSGGQGPDTQYF
cdr3_nt: TGCAGCGGGGGACAGGGGCCAGATACGCAGTATTTT
j_call: TRBJ2-3
clone_size: -
v_call: TRBV29-1
d_call: TRBD1

cdr3_aa: CAWSVGAPPFLFF
cdr3_nt: TGTGCCTGGAGTGTAGGGGCCCCCCCCTTTCTGTTCTTC
j_call: TRBJ2-1
clone_size: many
v_call: TRBV30
d_call: -

cdr3_aa: CASSMSGTRREVTQYF
cdr3_nt: TGTGCCAGCAGTATGTCGGGAACCCGGAGGGAGGTGACCCAGTACTTC
j_call: TRBJ2-5
clone_size: many
v_call: TRBV6-1
d_call: -

cdr3_aa: CASSYDGSPTDTQYF
cdr3_nt: TGTGCCAGCAGTTACGACGGTTCTCCCACAGATACGCAGTATTTT
j_call: TRBJ2-3
clone_size: many
v_call: TRBV6-5
d_call: -

cdr3_aa: CASSSRQGRETQYF
cdr3_nt: TGTGCCAGCAGCTCAAGACAGGGGCGAGAGACCCAGTACTTC
j_call: TRBJ2-5
clone_size: few
v_call: TRBV7-6
d_call: TRBD1

cdr3_aa: CAWTTGEYLGQPQHF
cdr3_nt: TGTGCCTGGACCACCGGGGAATATCTAGGTCAGCCCCAGCATTTT
j_call: TRBJ1-5
clone_size: many
v_call: TRBV30
d_call: -

cdr3_aa: CASSLAGPYYEQYF
cdr3_nt: TGTGCCAGCAGCTTAGCAGGGCCCTACTACGAGCAGTACTTC
j_call: TRBJ2-7
clone_size: many
v_call: TRBV7-9
d_call: -

cdr3_aa: CASPVPQPHEQYF
cdr3_nt: TGTGCCAGTCCGGTTCCCCAACCCCACGAGCAGTACTTC
j_call: TRBJ2-7
clone_size: -
v_call: TRBV19
d_call: -

cdr3_aa: CASSYGTGMNTEAFF
cdr3_nt: TGTGCCAGCAGTTACGGGACAGGGATGAACACTGAAGCTTTCTTT
j_call: TRBJ1-1
clone_size: many
v_call: TRBV6-5
d_call: TRBD1

cdr3_aa: CASTRLVGGSYEQYF
cdr3_nt: TGTGCCAGCACTAGATTGGTAGGGGGCTCCTACGAGCAGTACTTC
j_call: TRBJ2-7
clone_size: many
v_call: TRBV28
d_call: -

cdr3_aa: CASSLGTTHTDTQYF
cdr3_nt: TGTGCCAGCAGCTTAGGTACTACTCACACAGATACGCAGTATTTT
j_call: TRBJ2-3
clone_size: many
v_call: TRBV7-9
d_call: -

cdr3_aa: CASRLLAGGPDTQYF
cdr3_nt: TGTGCCAGCAGACTACTAGCGGGAGGGCCAGATACGCAGTATTTT
j_call: TRBJ2-3
clone_size: -
v_call: TRBV6-1
d_call: TRBD2

cdr3_aa: CSVGQETQYF
cdr3_nt: TGCAGCGTTGGTCAAGAGACCCAGTACTTC
j_call: TRBJ2-5
clone_size: many
v_call: TRBV29-1
d_call: -

cdr3_aa: CASSPGLSNEKLFF
cdr3_nt: TGTGCCAGCTCACCCGGTCTGTCTAATGAAAAACTGTTTTTT
j_call: TRBJ1-4
clone_size: few
v_call: TRBV18
d_call: -

cdr3_aa: CSARDGRWYDNEQFF
cdr3_nt: TGCAGTGCTAGAGATGGGCGGTGGTACGACAATGAGCAGTTCTTC
j_call: TRBJ2-1
clone_size: few
v_call: TRBV20-1
d_call: -

cdr3_aa: CASRPGVRSTGELFF
cdr3_nt: TGTGCCAGCAGACCCGGGGTCAGATCCACCGGGGAGCTGTTTTTT
j_call: TRBJ2-2
clone_size: many
v_call: TRBV28
d_call: -

cdr3_aa: CASRVGALTKNIQYF
cdr3_nt: TGTGCCAGCCGGGTCGGGGCCCTAACCAAAAACATTCAGTACTTC
j_call: TRBJ2-4
clone_size: many
v_call: TRBV2
d_call: -

cdr3_aa: CASSEATGGGTEAFF
cdr3_nt: TGTGCCAGCAGTGAGGCCACAGGGGGAGGCACTGAAGCTTTCTTT
j_call: TRBJ1-1
clone_size: many
v_call: TRBV6-1
d_call: TRBD1

cdr3_aa: CASSEGGPPPYEQYF
cdr3_nt: TGTGCCAGCAGCGAGGGGGGACCTCCCCCCTACGAGCAGTACTTC
j_call: TRBJ2-7
clone_size: many
v_call: TRBV12-3/TRBV12-4
d_call: -

cdr3_aa: CASSFSGRVYNEQFF
cdr3_nt: TGCGCCAGCAGCTTTAGCGGGAGGGTCTACAATGAGCAGTTCTTC
j_call: TRBJ2-1
clone_size: -
v_call: TRBV5-1
d_call: TRBD2

cdr3_aa: CASSLGVFSGSGYNEQFF
cdr3_nt: TGCGCCAGCAGCTTGGGGGTCTTCAGCGGGAGCGGTTACAATGAGCAGTTCTTC
j_call: TRBJ2-1
clone_size: -
v_call: TRBV5-1
d_call: TRBD2

cdr3_aa: CASSQGQGRGYEQYF
cdr3_nt: TGTGCCAGTAGTCAAGGACAGGGAAGAGGCTACGAGCAGTACTTC
j_call: TRBJ2-7
clone_size: many
v_call: TRBV19
d_call: TRBD1

cdr3_aa: CASRGQTNTEAFF
cdr3_nt: TGTGCCAGCAGGGGACAGACGAACACTGAAGCTTTCTTT
j_call: TRBJ1-1
clone_size: -
v_call: TRBV2
d_call: TRBD1

cdr3_aa: CSARPGSYNSPLHF
cdr3_nt: TGCAGTGCTAGACCGGGATCCTATAATTCACCCCTCCACTTT
j_call: TRBJ1-6
clone_size: many
v_call: TRBV20-1
d_call: -